Below are 15 T cell receptor beta chains sequenced from a single sample in a study of blood T cell repertoires in COVID-19. The repertoire was sequenced with immunoSEQ multiplex PCR; TCRdb's copy has only in-frame clones and lacks some. The sample lists several thousand clones, about 92% occurring once. Input material: peripheral blood. The receptor source for this set is a human donor in a cohort sampled during active COVID-19.

Here the CDR3 DNA reads TGTGCCAGCAGTGACTCGAAAGAGACAGATACGCAGTATTTT. This encodes CASSDSKETDTQYF. The gene calls are TRBV6-4 and TRBJ2-3; D remains unclear. CDR1 and CDR2 from the germline V gene are MRHNA and SNTAGT. The CDR3 sequence is 14 residues long. The V end was cut by 0 bases, the J end by 3 bases, with 7 bases between.

The chain joins TRBV19 to TRBJ1-1, with TRBD1 as a possible D gene (5 bases). V was pared by 3 bases and J by 4 bases, with 9 bases between. This CDR3 comprises 13 residues. The germline V gene has CDR1 LNHDA and CDR2 SQIVND (reference sequence). The CDR3 region has the DNA TGTGCCAGTAGTATGACCGACAGCACTGAAGCTTTCTTT. Translated: CASSMTDSTEAFF.

This rearrangement joins TRBV6-5 to TRBJ1-2; D gene uncertain. With 11 bases removed from V and 8 bases from J, the gap between germline ends came to 18 bases. The germline V gene has CDR1 MNHEY and CDR2 SVGAGI. The CDR3 loop spans 12 amino acids. The CDR3 reads CAAEAGAVGYTF. The CDR3 bases are TGTGCCGCGGAGGCAGGAGCAGTGGGCTACACCTTC.

The V gene is TRBV18, the J gene TRBJ2-5, with D maybe TRBD2 (5 bases). The CDR3 extends over 14 amino acids. In germline, CDR1 is KGHSH, CDR2 LQKENI. Trimming removed 6 bases at V and 5 bases at J, with 16 bases between. CDR3 sequence reads: CASSYQEGRETQYF. The CDR3 DNA follows: TGTGCCAGCTCGTACCAAGAGGGTCGGGAGACCCAGTACTTC.

V usage is TRBV10-3 and J usage is TRBJ2-1; 10 bases are shared with TRBD2. The CDR3 covers 16 residues. V lost 0 bases to trimming and J lost 6 bases; unmatched junction nucleotides: 5. CDR1 ENHRY and CDR2 SYGVKD come from the germline V gene. The CDR3 DNA is TGTGCCATCAGTGAGTCGGAGCGGGGGGGTCGCAATGAGCAGTTCTTC. Amino acids: CAISESERGGRNEQFF.

This rearrangement joins TRBV5-1 to TRBJ1-2; D is unresolved. Germline V gene lookup returns CDR1 SGHRS and CDR2 YFSETQ. The CDR3 has 14 amino acids. V lost 0 bases and J lost 2, with 8 bases in between. CDR3 DNA sequence: TGCGCCAGCAGCTTGGACAGCCAGAACTATGGCTACACCTTC. Its translation is CASSLDSQNYGYTF.

This clone was counted a single time. The chain joins TRBV7-2 to TRBJ1-3, with 8 bases aligning to TRBD1. The germline V gene has CDR1 SGHTA and CDR2 FQGNSA. CDR3 length: 15 residues. Unmatched junction bases numbered 7, after V lost 5 bases and J lost 4 bases. CDR3 residues: CASSLPRGLGNTIYF. The CDR3 DNA reads TGTGCCAGCAGCCTTCCCAGGGGGCTCGGAAACACCATATATTTT.

This chain links TRBV12-3 or TRBV12-4 with TRBJ1-1; possible D gene TRBD1, 6 bases. Between the trimmed V and J ends, which lost 3 bases and 7 bases, there was a span of 12 bases. The CDR3 loop spans 13 amino acids. This chain's CDR3 is CASSLTGLGEAFF. The CDR3 coding sequence is TGTGCCAGCAGTTTGACAGGTTTGGGTGAAGCTTTCTTT.

The chain carries TRBV4-3 and TRBJ2-3; 8 nucleotides agree with TRBD1. CDR3 length: 16 residues. Germline lookup yields CDR1 LGHNA and CDR2 YSLEER. Trimming cost V 2 bases and J 8 bases; bases outside gene matches: 12. In DNA, the CDR3 is TGCGCCAGCAGCCAAACGGACAGGGTTCTCACAATTACGCAGTATTTT. It specifies CASSQTDRVLTITQYF.

The gene calls are TRBV5-5 and TRBJ2-5; 12 nucleotides align to TRBD2. V dropped 4 bases and J dropped 4; count of bases not matched to a gene: 8. This CDR3 is 16 amino acids long. Germline assignment: CDR1 SGHKS and CDR2 YYEKEE (reference sequence). The DNA of the CDR3 is TGTGCCAGCAGCGACAATACACTAGCGGGGGGAGAGACCCAGTACTTC. It translates to CASSDNTLAGGETQYF.

The rearrangement uses TRBV30 and TRBJ2-5; TRBD1 matches at 7 bases. The germline V gene has CDR1 GTSNPN and CDR2 SVGIG (reference sequence). This CDR3 comprises 15 residues. After removal of 5 bases from V and 4 bases from J, the junction contained 13 bases not matched to a gene. The CDR3 loop is CAWQTGQATIETQYF. CDR3 sequence (DNA): TGTGCCTGGCAGACCGGACAGGCCACAATAGAGACCCAGTACTTC.

This clone occurred a few times. This sequence joins TRBV7-8 and TRBJ1-5; D unclear. Germline CDR1 and CDR2: SGHVS and FQNEAQ. Trimming removed 5 bases at V and 0 bases at J, with 14 bases between. This CDR3 is built from 16 residues. CDR3 region: CASSLLPGDSNQPQHF. The CDR3 DNA is TGTGCCAGCAGCCTCCTTCCCGGGGATAGCAATCAGCCCCAGCATTTT.

This clone was picked up one time. V and J are TRBV5-4 and TRBJ2-3; D may be TRBD2 (6 bases). Germline V gives CDR1 SGHNT, CDR2 YYREEE (reference sequence). This CDR3 is built from 14 residues. Trimming pared 4 bases from V and 4 bases from J, leaving 13 bases between. The CDR3 spells CASSAGSSPDTQYF. CDR3 DNA: TGTGCCAGCAGCGCCGGGAGTTCCCCAGATACGCAGTATTTT. The complete variable domain, with remaining parts taken from reference TRBV5-4 and TRBJ2-3, reads ETGVTQSPTHLIKTRGQQVTLRCSSQSGHNTVSWYQQALGQGPQFIFQYYREEENGRGNFPPRFSGLQFPNYSSELNVNALELDDSALYLCASSAGSSPDTQYFGPGTRLTVL.

The chain couples TRBV9 to TRBJ2-1, with a tentative D call TRBD2 (5 bases). The V gene lost 2 bases and the J gene lost 1 base, with 10 bases spanning the gap. The CDR3 contains 15 residues. From germline, CDR1 is SGDLS and CDR2 YYNGEE. CDR3 in DNA: TGTGCCAGCAGCGTGGCGGGTCAATCCTACAATGAGCAGTTCTTC. Protein: CASSVAGQSYNEQFF.

This clone was picked up one time. The chain joins TRBV5-4 to TRBJ2-2; D is perhaps TRBD1 (5 bases). CDR3 length equals 15 residues. V was trimmed by 0 bases and J by 4 bases, leaving 10 bases between them. Per germline, CDR1 SGHNT and CDR2 YYREEE (reference sequence). The CDR3, as DNA: TGTGCCAGCAGCTTGGGCCAGGGAATCACCGGGGAGCTGTTTTTT. Amino acids: CASSLGQGITGELFF.